The present T cell receptor (beta chain) was sequenced within a study of blood T cells in healthy people across ages (dated by TCRdb to the mid-2010s). Regarding the complete study: In model experiments, template switching captured about one uniquely barcoded TCR beta cDNA molecule for every two T cells. The study analyzed two additional independent replicas of 1 million unique cDNA reads from the same blood draw for two donors, one aged 18 to 30 and one aged 80 or older. The study measured age-related changes in TCR beta repertoire diversity using deep sequencing normalized with unique cDNA molecular identifiers. The donors were split into four age groups: young (average 16 years), middle-aged (roughly 39), aged (approximately 60) and long-lived (82). Donors of different ages were randomly distributed across sequencing lanes to avoid experimental bias.

The protocol used for the library was 5' RACE. The listed sequencing device is Illumina HiSeq 2500. The second PCR ran for roughly 7 to 11 cycles and used a J-beta primer mix along with a sample-barcoded 5' primer. Each TCR beta cDNA molecule received a unique molecular identifier from a template-switch 5' adaptor carrying 12 random nucleotides. Each sample yielded at least 3 million CDR3-containing paired-end reads. First-strand cDNA synthesis was performed from all RNA using the Mint cDNA synthesis kit, with priming by a TRBC-specific oligonucleotide. After uracil-DNA glycosylase treatment, a first 18-cycle PCR used universal primers M1SS and BC2_uni_R on all cDNA. As for the authors' bioinformatics: For normalization, 1 million high-quality reads, each with a distinct molecular identifier, were randomly selected from each sample. Reads with shared molecular identifiers were discarded instead of being binned into consensus sequences. MiTCR, run with a Q25 quality threshold and the strictest error-elimination algorithm, handled CDR3 identification, clonotype clustering and error correction. A nonparametric unseen species model with Euler transformation was used to estimate a lower bound on total TCR beta diversity. The public reads were reanalyzed by TCRdb: fastp trimming at Q25, MiXCR alignment, in-frame beta chains only. Entries that share a CDR3 protein sequence are merged under the most common genes and DNA. The V and J calls come from TCRdb's annotation, not from the publication. The sample table records 450,000 to 700,000 distinct CDR3 sequences; 27% of these occur just once. Jointly, the top ten make up roughly 20% of the sample.

Paper-wide results and their limitations: Estimates of total diversity from one million sequenced T cells were regarded as lower bounds and underestimates. The long-lived group showed more naive CD4+ T cells, fewer expanded clones and increased TCR diversity than the aged group, suggesting age selection. Because the CMV infection status of the donors was unknown, age-related changes in expanded clonotypes may potentially have been confounded. Because profiling used bulk unsorted PBMCs, naive and antigen-experienced compartments could not be compared conclusively. A strong correlation was found between observed TCR beta diversity and the percentage of naive T cells measured by flow cytometry. Observed TCR beta diversity per million T cells fell roughly linearly with age, and a significant reduction was already apparent by age roughly 40.

Between the V and J ends, shortened by 1 base and 7 bases respectively, the junction contains 13 bases. The CDR3 goes from the cysteine to the phenylalanine over 14 residues. Solely the CDR3 DNA is kept, with 42 bases framed from the first base. According to the germline V gene, CDR1 reads SGHRS and CDR2 reads YFSETQ. As concerns this clonotype: Its binding antigen is unknown. No much larger clone is present one base from it, and per-base qualities are unavailable.

Systemically healthy Caucasian individuals from Russia, approximately 39 in total and aged about 6 to 90 years, were included as donors. Roughly 10 milliliters of peripheral blood were collected from each donor into EDTA-treated Vacutainer tubes. Ficoll-Paque density-gradient centrifugation was used to isolate PBMCs, with at least 7 million obtained per sample. Total RNA, at least 6 micrograms per sample, was extracted from PBMCs with Trizol reagent. Naive CD45RAhigh/CD27high T cell percentages were measured by flow cytometry on a PBMC aliquot from every donor. The sequence came from a woman between 65 and 79 years old in good health. This chain is built from TRBV5-1 and TRBJ2-3; there is no confident call for the D gene. Sequenced material: blood. CDR3 reads: CASSLTPGANTQYF. The DNA reads as follows: TGCGCCAGCAGCTTGACTCCCGGCGCAAATACGCAGTATTTT.